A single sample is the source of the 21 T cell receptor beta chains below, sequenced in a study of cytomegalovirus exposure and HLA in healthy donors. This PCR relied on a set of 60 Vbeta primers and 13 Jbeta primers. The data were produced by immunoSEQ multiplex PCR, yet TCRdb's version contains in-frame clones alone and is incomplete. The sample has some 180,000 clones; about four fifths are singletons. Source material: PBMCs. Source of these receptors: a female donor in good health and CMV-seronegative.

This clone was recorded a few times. CDR3 DNA sequence: TGTGCCAGCAGCGTAGGTATACTACAAGAGACCCAGTACTTC. It codes for CASSVGILQETQYF. V gene TRBV9 combines with J gene TRBJ2-5; D remains unclear. With 0 bases removed from V and 2 bases from J, the gap between germline ends came to 8 bases. Germline CDR1 and CDR2: SGDLS and YYNGEE. The CDR3 is made up of 14 amino acids.

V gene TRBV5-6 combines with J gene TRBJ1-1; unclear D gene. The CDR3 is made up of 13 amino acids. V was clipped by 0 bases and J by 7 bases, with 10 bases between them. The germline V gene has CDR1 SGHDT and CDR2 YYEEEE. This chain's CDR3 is CASSLEQFDEAFF. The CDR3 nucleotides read TGTGCCAGCAGCTTGGAACAGTTCGATGAAGCTTTCTTT.

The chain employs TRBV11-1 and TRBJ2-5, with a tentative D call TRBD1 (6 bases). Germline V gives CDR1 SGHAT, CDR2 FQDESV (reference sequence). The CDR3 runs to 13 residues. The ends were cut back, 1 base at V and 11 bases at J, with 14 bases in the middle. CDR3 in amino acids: CASSLVGQGQQYF. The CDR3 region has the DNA TGTGCCAGCAGCTTAGTGGGGCAGGGGCAGCAGTACTTC.

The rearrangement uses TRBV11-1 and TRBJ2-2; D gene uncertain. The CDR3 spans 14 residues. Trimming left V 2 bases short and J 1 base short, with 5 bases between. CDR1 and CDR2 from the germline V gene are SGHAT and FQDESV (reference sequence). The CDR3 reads CASSLPGNTGELFF. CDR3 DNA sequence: TGTGCCAGCAGCTTACCAGGGAACACCGGGGAGCTGTTTTTT.

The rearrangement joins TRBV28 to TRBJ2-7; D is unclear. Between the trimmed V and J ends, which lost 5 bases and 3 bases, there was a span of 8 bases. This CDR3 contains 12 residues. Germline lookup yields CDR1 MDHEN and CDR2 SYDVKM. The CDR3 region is CASSPLYYEQYF. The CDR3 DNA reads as TGTGCCAGCAGTCCTCTTTACTACGAGCAGTACTTC. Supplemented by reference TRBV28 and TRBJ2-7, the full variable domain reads DVKVTQSSRYLVKRTGEKVFLECVQDMDHENMFWYRQDPGLGLRLIYFSYDVKMKEKGDIPEGYSVSREKKERFSLILESASTNQTSMYLCASSPLYYEQYFGPGTRLTVT.

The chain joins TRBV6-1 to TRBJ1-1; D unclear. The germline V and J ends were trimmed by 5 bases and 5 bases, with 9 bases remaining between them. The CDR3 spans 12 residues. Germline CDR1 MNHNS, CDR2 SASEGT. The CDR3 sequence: CASSTGGTEAFF. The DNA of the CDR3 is TGTGCCAGCAGTACTGGAGGAACTGAAGCTTTCTTT.

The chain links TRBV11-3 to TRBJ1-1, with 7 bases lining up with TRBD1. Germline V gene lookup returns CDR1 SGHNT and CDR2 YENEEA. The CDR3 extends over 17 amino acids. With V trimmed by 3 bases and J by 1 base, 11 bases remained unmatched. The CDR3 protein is CASSFRGRTASNTEAFF. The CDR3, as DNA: TGTGCCAGCAGCTTTAGGGGGCGGACAGCGTCGAACACTGAAGCTTTCTTT.

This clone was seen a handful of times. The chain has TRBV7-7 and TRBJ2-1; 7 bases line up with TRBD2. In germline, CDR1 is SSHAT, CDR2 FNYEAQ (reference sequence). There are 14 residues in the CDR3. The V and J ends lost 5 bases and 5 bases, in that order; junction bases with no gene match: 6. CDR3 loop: CASSPAGGNNEQFF. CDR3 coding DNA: TGTGCCAGCAGCCCCGCCGGGGGGAACAATGAGCAGTTCTTC.

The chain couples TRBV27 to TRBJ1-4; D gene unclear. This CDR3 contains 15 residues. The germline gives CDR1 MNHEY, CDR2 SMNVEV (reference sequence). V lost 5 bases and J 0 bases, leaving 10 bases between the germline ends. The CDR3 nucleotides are TGTGCCAGCAGTCAGAGGTGGGCAACTAATGAAAAACTGTTTTTT. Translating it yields CASSQRWATNEKLFF. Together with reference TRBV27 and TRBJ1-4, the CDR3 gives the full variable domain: EAQVTQNPRYLITVTGKKLTVTCSQNMNHEYMSWYRQDPGLGLRQIYYSMNVEVTDKGDVPEGYKVSRKEKRNFPLILESPSPNQTSLYFCASSQRWATNEKLFFGSGTQLSVL.

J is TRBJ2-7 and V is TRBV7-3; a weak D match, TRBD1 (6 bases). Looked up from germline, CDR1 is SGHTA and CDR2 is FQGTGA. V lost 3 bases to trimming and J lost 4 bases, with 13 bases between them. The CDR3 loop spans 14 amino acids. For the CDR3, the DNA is TGTGCCAGCAGCTTTGCTGGGGGCGATTACGAGCAGTACTTC. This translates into CASSFAGGDYEQYF.

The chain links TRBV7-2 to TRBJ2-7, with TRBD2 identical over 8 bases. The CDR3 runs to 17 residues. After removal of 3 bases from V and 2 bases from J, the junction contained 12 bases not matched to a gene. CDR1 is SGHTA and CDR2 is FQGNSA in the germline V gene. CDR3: CASSFSSGSNNPYEQYF. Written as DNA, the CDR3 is TGTGCCAGCAGCTTCTCTAGCGGGTCTAACAATCCCTACGAGCAGTACTTC.

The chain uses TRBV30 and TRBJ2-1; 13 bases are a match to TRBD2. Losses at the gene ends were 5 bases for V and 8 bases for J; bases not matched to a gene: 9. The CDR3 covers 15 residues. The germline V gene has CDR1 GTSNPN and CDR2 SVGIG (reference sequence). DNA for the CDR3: TGTGCCTGGGACAGAGGACTAGCGGGAGTAGATGAGCAGTTCTTC. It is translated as CAWDRGLAGVDEQFF.

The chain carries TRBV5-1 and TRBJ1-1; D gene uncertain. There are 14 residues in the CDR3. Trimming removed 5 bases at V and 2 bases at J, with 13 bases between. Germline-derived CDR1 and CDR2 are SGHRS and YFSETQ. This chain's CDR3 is CASRLGGPNTEAFF. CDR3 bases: TGCGCCAGCAGGCTCGGAGGGCCAAACACTGAAGCTTTCTTT.

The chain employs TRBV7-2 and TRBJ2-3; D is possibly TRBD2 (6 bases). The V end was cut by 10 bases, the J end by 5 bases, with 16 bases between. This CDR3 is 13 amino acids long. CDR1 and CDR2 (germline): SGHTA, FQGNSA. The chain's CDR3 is CATSRGALDTQYF. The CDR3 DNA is TGTGCCACCTCGCGCGGGGCACTAGATACGCAGTATTTT.

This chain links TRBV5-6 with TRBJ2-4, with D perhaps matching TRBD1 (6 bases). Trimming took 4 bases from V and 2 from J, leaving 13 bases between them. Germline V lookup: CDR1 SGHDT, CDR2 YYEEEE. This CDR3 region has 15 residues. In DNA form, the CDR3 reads TGTGCCAGCAGCCCAGGGGATTGGACCAAAAACATTCAGTACTTC. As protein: CASSPGDWTKNIQYF.

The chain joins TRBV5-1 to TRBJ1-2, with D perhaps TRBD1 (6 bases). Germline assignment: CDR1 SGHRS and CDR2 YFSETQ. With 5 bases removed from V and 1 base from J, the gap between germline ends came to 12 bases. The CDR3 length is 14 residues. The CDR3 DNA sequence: TGCGCCAGCAGATTTGACAGGATTAACTATGGCTACACCTTC. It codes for CASRFDRINYGYTF.

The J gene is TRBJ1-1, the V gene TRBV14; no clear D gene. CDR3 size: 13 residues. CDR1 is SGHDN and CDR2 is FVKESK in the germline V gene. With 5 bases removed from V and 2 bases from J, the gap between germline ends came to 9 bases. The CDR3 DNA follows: TGTGCCAGCAGCGAGACATTTAACACTGAAGCTTTCTTT. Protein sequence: CASSETFNTEAFF.

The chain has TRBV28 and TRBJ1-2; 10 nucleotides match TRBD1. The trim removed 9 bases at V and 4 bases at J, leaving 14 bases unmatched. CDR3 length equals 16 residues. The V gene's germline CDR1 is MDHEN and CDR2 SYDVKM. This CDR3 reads CAREDRDRGFPYGYTF. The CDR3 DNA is TGTGCCAGGGAAGACCGGGACAGGGGTTTTCCCTATGGCTACACCTTC.

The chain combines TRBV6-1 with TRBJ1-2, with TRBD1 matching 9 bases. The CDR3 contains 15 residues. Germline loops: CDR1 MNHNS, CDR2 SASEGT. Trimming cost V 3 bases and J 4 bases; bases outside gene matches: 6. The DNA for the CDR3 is TGTGCCAGCAGTGACGGACAGGGGCTTTCCTATGGCTACACCTTC. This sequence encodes CASSDGQGLSYGYTF.

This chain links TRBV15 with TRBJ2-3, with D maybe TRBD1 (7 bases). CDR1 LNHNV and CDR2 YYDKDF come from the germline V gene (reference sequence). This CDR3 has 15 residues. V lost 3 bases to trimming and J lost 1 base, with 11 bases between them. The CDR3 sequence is CATSRAGGRTDTQYF. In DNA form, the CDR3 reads TGTGCCACCAGCAGGGCAGGGGGGCGCACAGATACGCAGTATTTT. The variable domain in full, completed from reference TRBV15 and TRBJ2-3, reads DAMVIQNPRYQVTQFGKPVTLSCSQTLNHNVMYWYQQKSSQAPKLLFHYYDKDFNNEADTPDNFQSRRPNTSFCFLDIRSPGLGDTAMYLCATSRAGGRTDTQYFGPGTRLTVL.

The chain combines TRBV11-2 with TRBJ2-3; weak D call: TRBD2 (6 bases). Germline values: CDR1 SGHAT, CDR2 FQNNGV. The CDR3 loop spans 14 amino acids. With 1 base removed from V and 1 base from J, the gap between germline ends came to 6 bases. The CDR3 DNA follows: TGTGCCAGCAGCTTAGCGGGAGGCACAGATACGCAGTATTTT. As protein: CASSLAGGTDTQYF.